Below, 23 T cell receptor beta chains from the same sample are listed, as sequenced in a study of CD8 T cells in Susac syndrome. Random hexamers were used to reverse transcribe roughly 0.5 to 1 ug of RNA. TCRdb re-analysed the immunoSEQ multiplex PCR reads in MiXCR, keeping a single row per CDR3 protein. The sample contains approximately 46,000 distinct CDR3 sequences, about 91% of which appear only once. Material: CD8+ T cells from PBMCs. The origin of the receptors is a human donor in good health.

The chain carries TRBV27 and TRBJ2-7; TRBD1 matches at 8 bases. Germline trimming cut 5 bases from V and 3 bases from J; bases unmatched to any gene: 6. CDR1 MNHEY and CDR2 SMNVEV come from the germline V gene (reference sequence). The CDR3 has 14 residues. In DNA form, the CDR3 reads TGTGCCAGCAGTATCGGGACAGGACTCTACGAGCAGTACTTC. Its protein is CASSIGTGLYEQYF.

The chain recombines TRBV18 with TRBJ2-7; tentative D call: TRBD2 (5 bases). Germline CDR1 reads KGHSH; CDR2 reads LQKENI. CDR3 length: 14 residues. Trimming pared 2 bases from V and 5 bases from J, leaving 13 bases between. CDR3 in DNA: TGTGCCAGCTCACCAACATCGGGATGGGACGAGCAGTACTTC. Translated: CASSPTSGWDEQYF.

The chain combines TRBV6-4 with TRBJ2-7; 9 bases map to TRBD2. This CDR3 has 16 amino acids. Trimming at V came to 0 bases and at J to 9 bases, leaving 12 bases not matched to a gene. Germline V gene sequence: CDR1 MRHNA, CDR2 SNTAGT. The CDR3: CASSDSELAGVKGQYF. CDR3 nucleotide sequence: TGTGCCAGCAGTGACTCGGAACTAGCGGGCGTGAAAGGGCAGTACTTC.

V gene TRBV28 combines with J gene TRBJ1-5; no clear D. Trimming stripped 6 bases from V and 1 base from J, with 10 bases between. The CDR3 loop spans 14 amino acids. From germline, CDR1 is MDHEN and CDR2 SYDVKM. The DNA for the CDR3 is TGTGCCAGCAGGCAATCCTGGAGCAATCAGCCCCAGCATTTT. The encoded protein is CASRQSWSNQPQHF. Full variable domain (rest looked up from reference TRBV28 and TRBJ1-5): DVKVTQSSRYLVKRTGEKVFLECVQDMDHENMFWYRQDPGLGLRLIYFSYDVKMKEKGDIPEGYSVSREKKERFSLILESASTNQTSMYLCASRQSWSNQPQHFGDGTRLSIL.

This chain connects TRBV5-1 to TRBJ2-7; D is possibly TRBD1 (7 bases). The CDR3 is 15 amino acids. V lost 1 base, J lost 7 bases, and 18 bases lay in between. Looked up from germline, CDR1 is SGHRS and CDR2 is YFSETQ. In nucleotides, the CDR3 is TGCGCCAGCAGCTTGCAGGGGGGAGAGGTCGGAGAGCAGTACTTC. The encoded protein is CASSLQGGEVGEQYF.

This clonotype was recorded once. The rearrangement joins TRBV7-9 to TRBJ2-1; 9 bases are shared with TRBD2. The CDR3 runs to 15 residues. V dropped 5 bases and J dropped 8; count of bases not matched to a gene: 10. Germline-derived CDR1 and CDR2 are SEHNR and FQNEAQ (reference sequence). The CDR3: CASSHSGSRGDEQFF. CDR3 DNA sequence: TGTGCCAGCAGCCATAGCGGGAGCCGGGGCGATGAGCAGTTCTTC.

The V call is TRBV7-8, the J call TRBJ2-1, with TRBD2 as a possible D gene (6 bases). The CDR3 runs to 17 residues. Trimming removed 2 bases from V and 3 bases from J, with 17 bases in between. The V gene's germline CDR1 is SGHVS and CDR2 FQNEAQ. The CDR3 sequence: CASSLNRAGSDYNEQFF. Written as DNA, the CDR3 is TGTGCCAGCAGCTTAAATCGGGCCGGGAGCGACTACAATGAGCAGTTCTTC.

V is TRBV20-1 and J is TRBJ2-7; the D gene is possibly TRBD1 (6 bases). The CDR3 runs 12 residues. CDR1 is DFQATT, CDR2 SNEGSKA, per germline (reference sequence). V was cut by 1 base and J by 4 bases, with 8 bases left in between. The CDR3 nucleotides read TGCAGTGCTAGAGGACAGGCGTACGAGCAGTACTTC. This codes for CSARGQAYEQYF.

This clonotype showed up just once. The rearrangement uses TRBV6-2 or TRBV6-3 and TRBJ2-1, with 9 positions matching TRBD2. CDR3 length equals 16 residues. The J segment lost 2 bases and the V segment lost 10 bases, leaving 12 bases of the junction unmatched. CDR1 and CDR2 from the germline V gene are MNHEY and SVGEGT. The CDR3 protein is CATRIPLAGPYNEQFF. CDR3 nucleotides: TGTGCCACCCGAATACCTCTAGCGGGACCCTACAATGAGCAGTTCTTC.

Only one count was recorded for this clonotype. The chain joins TRBV3-1 to TRBJ2-7; 7 bases line up with TRBD1. The length of the CDR3 is 17 residues. Germline CDR1 reads LGHDT; CDR2 reads YNNKEL (reference sequence). Trimming removed 0 bases from V and 0 bases from J; junction bases left unmatched: 8. The CDR3: CASSQDPGTVGSYEQYF. The DNA for the CDR3 is TGTGCCAGCAGCCAAGACCCCGGGACAGTTGGCTCCTACGAGCAGTACTTC.

The chain couples TRBV7-9 to TRBJ1-1; the match to TRBD1 covers 9 bases. In germline, CDR1 is SEHNR, CDR2 FQNEAQ (reference sequence). This CDR3 comprises 15 residues. The junction had 10 bases not matched to a gene; V was cut back by 8 bases and J by 3 bases. CDR3 protein: CASLGGTGRDTEAFF. CDR3 nucleotides: TGTGCCAGCCTAGGGGGGACAGGGCGAGACACTGAAGCTTTCTTT.

The chain employs TRBV7-2 and TRBJ1-3; D possibly corresponds to TRBD1 (5 bases). The germline V gene encodes CDR1 SGHTA and CDR2 FQGNSA. V was pared by 5 bases and J by 6 bases, with 20 bases between. The CDR3 consists of 16 residues. CDR3 sequence: CASSPTGEGAKNTIYF. The CDR3 bases are TGTGCCAGCAGCCCAACCGGTGAAGGGGCAAAAAACACCATATATTTT.

The V gene is TRBV18, the J gene TRBJ2-3; D not certain. The CDR3 runs to 12 residues. CDR1 is KGHSH and CDR2 is LQKENI in the germline V gene. The V end lost 5 bases, the J end lost 6 bases, and 9 bases lay between the germline ends. CDR3 DNA: TGTGCCAGCTCATTCAAAGGGGATACGCAGTATTTT. This encodes CASSFKGDTQYF. Full variable domain (remainder filled in from reference TRBV18 and TRBJ2-3): NAGVMQNPRHLVRRRGQEARLRCSPMKGHSHVYWYRQLPEEGLKFMVYLQKENIIDESGMPKERFSAEFPKEGPSILRIQQVVRGDSAAYFCASSFKGDTQYFGPGTRLTVL.

The count of this clonotype is one. The V gene is TRBV20-1, the J gene TRBJ2-7, with D perhaps assigned TRBD1 or TRBD2 (5 bases each). This CDR3 is 11 amino acids long. Trimming left V 3 bases short and J 6 bases short, with 9 bases between. CDR1 and CDR2 (germline): DFQATT, SNEGSKA (reference sequence). The CDR3 sequence is CSASEGTEQYF. CDR3 sequence (DNA): TGCAGTGCTAGCGAGGGGACCGAGCAGTACTTC.

This rearrangement joins TRBV29-1 to TRBJ2-3, with unresolved D. CDR3 length: 12 residues. Trimming cost V 1 base and J 4 bases, with 6 bases left between them. Germline CDR1 SQVTM, CDR2 ANQGSEA. The CDR3 nucleotides are TGCAGCGTTGAAGGGCGTTCAGATACGCAGTATTTT. Its translation is CSVEGRSDTQYF.

This clonotype was detected only once. The genes are TRBV4-3 and TRBJ2-2; possible D gene TRBD1, 6 bases. The germline V gene encodes CDR1 LGHNA and CDR2 YSLEER. The CDR3 spans 14 residues. V was clipped by 0 bases and J by 5 bases, with 7 bases between them. The CDR3 reads CASSQERGTGELFF. The CDR3 DNA sequence: TGCGCCAGCAGCCAAGAGAGGGGGACCGGGGAGCTGTTTTTT.

The V gene is TRBV7-9, the J gene TRBJ1-1, with TRBD1 as a possible D gene (5 bases). This CDR3 spans 13 amino acids. Germline loops: CDR1 SEHNR, CDR2 FQNEAQ (reference sequence). Trimming left V 8 bases short and J 6 bases short, with 16 bases between. CDR3 residues: CASSGRPSPEAFF. The DNA for the CDR3 is TGTGCCAGCTCGGGACGGCCGTCCCCTGAAGCTTTCTTT. The full variable domain, its missing parts supplied by reference TRBV7-9 and TRBJ1-1, is DTGVSQNPRHKITKRGQNVTFRCDPISEHNRLYWYRQTLGQGPEFLTYFQNEAQLEKSRLLSDRFSAERPKGSFSTLEIQRTEQGDSAMYLCASSGRPSPEAFFGQGTRLTVV.

The sample holds one count of this clonotype. The rearrangement links TRBV19 to TRBJ1-1; D unresolved. This CDR3 contains 12 residues. The V end was cut by 6 bases, the J end by 7 bases, with 12 bases between. Germline loops: CDR1 LNHDA, CDR2 SQIVND (reference sequence). This CDR3 reads CASRGGPIEAFF. CDR3 nucleotides: TGTGCCAGTAGGGGAGGCCCAATTGAAGCTTTCTTT.

V is TRBV29-1 and J is TRBJ1-1; a weak D match, TRBD1 (6 bases). The length of the CDR3 is 13 residues. Germline loops: CDR1 SQVTM, CDR2 ANQGSEA. The V gene lost 1 base and the J gene lost 4 bases, with 10 bases spanning the gap. CDR3 region: CSVEGQGPTEAFF. The CDR3, as DNA: TGCAGCGTTGAAGGGCAGGGGCCCACTGAAGCTTTCTTT.

The chain joins TRBV2 to TRBJ1-5; D call uncertain. The CDR3 has 16 amino acids. Germline CDR1 is SNHLY and CDR2 is FYNNEI. The V end was cut by 2 bases, the J end by 2 bases, with 13 bases between. CDR3 DNA: TGTGCCAGCAGTGAAAAGGCCCTGATGGGCAATCAGCCCCAGCATTTT. Protein sequence: CASSEKALMGNQPQHF.

The V call is TRBV3-1, the J call TRBJ2-7, with 10 bases that match TRBD2. The V gene's germline CDR1 is LGHDT and CDR2 YNNKEL (reference sequence). This CDR3 is 16 amino acids long. V trimming: 4 bases; J trimming: 0 bases; junction bases outside the gene matches: 6. CDR3 protein: CASSPHSGGYSYEQYF. The CDR3 nucleotides are TGTGCCAGCAGCCCGCATAGCGGGGGGTACTCCTACGAGCAGTACTTC.

The chain has TRBV12-3 or TRBV12-4 and TRBJ1-5; D not certain. The length of the CDR3 is 13 residues. Between the trimmed V and J ends, which lost 5 bases and 11 bases, there was a span of 16 bases. The CDR3 DNA reads as TGTGCCAGCAGTCGCCCACCCGACGCTTCCCAGCATTTT. Amino acid sequence: CASSRPPDASQHF.

The chain couples TRBV4-3 to TRBJ2-1; 7 nucleotides line up with TRBD1. Germline-derived CDR1 and CDR2 are LGHNA and YSLEER. The CDR3 spans 16 residues. V lost 0 bases and J lost 6; bases outside the gene matches: 8. This CDR3 is CASSQDAFPGGNEQFF. CDR3 in DNA: TGCGCCAGCAGCCAAGACGCTTTCCCAGGGGGCAATGAGCAGTTCTTC.